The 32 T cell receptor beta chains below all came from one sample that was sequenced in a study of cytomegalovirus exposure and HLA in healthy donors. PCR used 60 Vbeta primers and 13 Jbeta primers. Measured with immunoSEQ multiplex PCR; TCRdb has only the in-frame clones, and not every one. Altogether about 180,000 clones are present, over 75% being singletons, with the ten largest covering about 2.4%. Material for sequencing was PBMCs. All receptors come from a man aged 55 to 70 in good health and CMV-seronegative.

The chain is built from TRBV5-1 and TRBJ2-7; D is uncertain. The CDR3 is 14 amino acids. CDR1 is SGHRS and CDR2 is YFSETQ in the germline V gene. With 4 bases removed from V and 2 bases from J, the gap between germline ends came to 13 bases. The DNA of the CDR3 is TGCGCCAGCAGCCCCGTGGCAACAGCCTACGAGCAGTACTTC. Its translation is CASSPVATAYEQYF.

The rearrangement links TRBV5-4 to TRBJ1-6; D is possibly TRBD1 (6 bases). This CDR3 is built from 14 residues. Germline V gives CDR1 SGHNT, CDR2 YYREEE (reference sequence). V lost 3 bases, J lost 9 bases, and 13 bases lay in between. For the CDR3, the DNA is TGTGCCAGCAGCTCGGAAGGGGGTGGTTCACCCCTCCACTTT. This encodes CASSSEGGGSPLHF.

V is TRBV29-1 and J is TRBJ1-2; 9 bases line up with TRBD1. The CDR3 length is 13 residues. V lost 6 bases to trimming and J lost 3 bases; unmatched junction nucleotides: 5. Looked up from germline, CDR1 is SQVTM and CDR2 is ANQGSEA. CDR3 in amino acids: CSVPGQGDYGYTF. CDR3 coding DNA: TGCAGCGTCCCGGGACAGGGTGACTATGGCTACACCTTC.

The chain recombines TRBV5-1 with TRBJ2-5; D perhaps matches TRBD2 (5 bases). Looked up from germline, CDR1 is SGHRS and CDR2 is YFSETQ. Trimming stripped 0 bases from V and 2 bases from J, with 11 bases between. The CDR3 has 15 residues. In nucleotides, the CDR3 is TGCGCCAGCAGCTTGGCCTTCAGCGGTCAAGAGACCCAGTACTTC. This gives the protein CASSLAFSGQETQYF.

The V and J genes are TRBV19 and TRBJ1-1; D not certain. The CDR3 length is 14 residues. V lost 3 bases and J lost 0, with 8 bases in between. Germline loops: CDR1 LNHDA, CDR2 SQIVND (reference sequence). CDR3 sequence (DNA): TGTGCCAGTAGTATGCGGGCCCTGAACACTGAAGCTTTCTTT. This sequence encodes CASSMRALNTEAFF.

The CDR3 coding sequence is TGTGCCATCAGCCCTAGCCCGTCGGACGAGCAGTACTTC. Residues: CAISPSPSDEQYF. The chain joins TRBV10-3 to TRBJ2-7; TRBD2 is a possible D gene (5 bases). The germline gives CDR1 ENHRY, CDR2 SYGVKD. V was trimmed by 6 bases and J by 5 bases, leaving 14 bases between them. This CDR3 comprises 13 residues.

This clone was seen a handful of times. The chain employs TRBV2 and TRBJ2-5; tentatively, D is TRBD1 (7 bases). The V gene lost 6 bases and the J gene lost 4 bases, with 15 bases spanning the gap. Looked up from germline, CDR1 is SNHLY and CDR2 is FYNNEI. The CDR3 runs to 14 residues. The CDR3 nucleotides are TGTGCCAGCAGGGCCAGCAGGGGGGCAGAGACCCAGTACTTC. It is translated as CASRASRGAETQYF.

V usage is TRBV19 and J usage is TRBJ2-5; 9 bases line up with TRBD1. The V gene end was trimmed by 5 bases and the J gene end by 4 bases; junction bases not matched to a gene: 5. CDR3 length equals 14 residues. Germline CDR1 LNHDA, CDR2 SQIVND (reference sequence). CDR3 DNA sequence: TGTGCCAGTAGTCTAAACAGGGGGCGAGAGACCCAGTACTTC. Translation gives CASSLNRGRETQYF.

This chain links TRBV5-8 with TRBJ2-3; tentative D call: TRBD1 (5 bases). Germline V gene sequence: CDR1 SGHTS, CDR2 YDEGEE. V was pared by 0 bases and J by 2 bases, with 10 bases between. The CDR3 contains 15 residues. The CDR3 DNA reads TGTGCCAGCAGCTTGGGACAGCGATACACAGATACGCAGTATTTT. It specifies CASSLGQRYTDTQYF.

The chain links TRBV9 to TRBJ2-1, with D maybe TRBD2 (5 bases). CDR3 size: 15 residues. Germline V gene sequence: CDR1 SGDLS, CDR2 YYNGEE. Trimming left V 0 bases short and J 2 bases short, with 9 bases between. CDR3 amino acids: CASSVGLATYNEQFF. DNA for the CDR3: TGTGCCAGCAGCGTAGGATTAGCGACCTACAATGAGCAGTTCTTC.

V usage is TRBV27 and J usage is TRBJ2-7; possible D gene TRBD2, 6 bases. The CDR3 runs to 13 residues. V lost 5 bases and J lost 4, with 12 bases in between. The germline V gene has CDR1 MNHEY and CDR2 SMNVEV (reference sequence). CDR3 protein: CASSKGTQYEQYF. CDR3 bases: TGTGCCAGCAGTAAAGGGACTCAATACGAGCAGTACTTC.

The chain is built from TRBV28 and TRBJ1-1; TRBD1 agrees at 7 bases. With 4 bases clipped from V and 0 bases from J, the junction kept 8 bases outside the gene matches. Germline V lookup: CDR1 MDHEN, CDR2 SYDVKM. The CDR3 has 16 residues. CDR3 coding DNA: TGTGCCAGCAGTTCCCGGACAGGCGGATTGAACACTGAAGCTTTCTTT. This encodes CASSSRTGGLNTEAFF.

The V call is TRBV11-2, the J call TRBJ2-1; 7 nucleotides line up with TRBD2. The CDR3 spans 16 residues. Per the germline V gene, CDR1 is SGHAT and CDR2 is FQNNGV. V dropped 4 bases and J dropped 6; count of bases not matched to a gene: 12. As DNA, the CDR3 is TGTGCCAGCAGCTCCCTCGGGGCTAGCGGCCCCAATGAGCAGTTCTTC. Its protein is CASSSLGASGPNEQFF. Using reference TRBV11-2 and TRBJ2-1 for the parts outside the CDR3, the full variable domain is EAGVAQSPRYKIIEKRQSVAFWCNPISGHATLYWYQQILGQGPKLLIQFQNNGVVDDSQLPKDRFSAERLKGVDSTLKIQPAKLEDSAVYLCASSSLGASGPNEQFFGPGTRLTVL.

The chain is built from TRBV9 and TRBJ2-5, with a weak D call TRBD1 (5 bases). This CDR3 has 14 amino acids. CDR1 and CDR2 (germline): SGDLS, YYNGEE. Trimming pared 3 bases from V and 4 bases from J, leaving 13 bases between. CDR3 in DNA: TGTGCCAGCAGCGCTCAGGGAAAAAGAGAGACCCAGTACTTC. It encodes CASSAQGKRETQYF.

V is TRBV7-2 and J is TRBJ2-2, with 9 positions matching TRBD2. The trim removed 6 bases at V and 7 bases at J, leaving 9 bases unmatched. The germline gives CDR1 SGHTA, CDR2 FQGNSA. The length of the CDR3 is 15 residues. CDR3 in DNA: TGTGCCAGCAGTGGACTGGCGGGAGGGCACGGGGAGCTGTTTTTT. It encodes CASSGLAGGHGELFF.

CDR3 sequence (DNA): TGTGCCAGCAGCTTATCTGTCCTCGGGGACGGGAGCTCCTACAATGAGCAGTTCTTC. Residues: CASSLSVLGDGSSYNEQFF. This chain links TRBV13 with TRBJ2-1; tentatively, D is TRBD2 (6 bases). The CDR3 spans 19 residues. V gave up 2 bases and J gave up 0 bases, with 20 bases separating them. The germline gives CDR1 PRHDT, CDR2 FYEKMQ (reference sequence).

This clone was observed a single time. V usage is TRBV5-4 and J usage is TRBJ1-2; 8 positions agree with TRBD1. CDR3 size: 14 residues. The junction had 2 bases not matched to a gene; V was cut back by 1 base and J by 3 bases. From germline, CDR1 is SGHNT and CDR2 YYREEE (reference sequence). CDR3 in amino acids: CASSLRQGHYGYTF. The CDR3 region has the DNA TGTGCCAGCAGCTTGCGACAGGGGCACTATGGCTACACCTTC.

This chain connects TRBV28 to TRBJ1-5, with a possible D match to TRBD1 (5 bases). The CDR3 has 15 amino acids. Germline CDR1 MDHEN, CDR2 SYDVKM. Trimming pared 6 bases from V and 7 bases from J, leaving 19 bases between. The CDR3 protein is CASSTSPGLRQPQHF. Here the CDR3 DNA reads TGTGCCAGCAGCACAAGTCCGGGACTACGGCAGCCCCAGCATTTT. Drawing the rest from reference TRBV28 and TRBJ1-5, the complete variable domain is DVKVTQSSRYLVKRTGEKVFLECVQDMDHENMFWYRQDPGLGLRLIYFSYDVKMKEKGDIPEGYSVSREKKERFSLILESASTNQTSMYLCASSTSPGLRQPQHFGDGTRLSIL.

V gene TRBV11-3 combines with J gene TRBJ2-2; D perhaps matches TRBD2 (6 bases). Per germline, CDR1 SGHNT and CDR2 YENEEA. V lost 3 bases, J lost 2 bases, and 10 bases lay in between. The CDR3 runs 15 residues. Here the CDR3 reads CASSLSGLNTGELFF. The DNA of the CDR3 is TGTGCCAGCAGCTTGAGCGGACTAAACACCGGGGAGCTGTTTTTT. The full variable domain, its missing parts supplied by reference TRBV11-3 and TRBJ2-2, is EAGVVQSPRYKIIEKKQPVAFWCNPISGHNTLYWYLQNLGQGPELLIRYENEEAVDDSQLPKDRFSAERLKGVDSTLKIQPAELGDSAVYLCASSLSGLNTGELFFGEGSRLTVL.

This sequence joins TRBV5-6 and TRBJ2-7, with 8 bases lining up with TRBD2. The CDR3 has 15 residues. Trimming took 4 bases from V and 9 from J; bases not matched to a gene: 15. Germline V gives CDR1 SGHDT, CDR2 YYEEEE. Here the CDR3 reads CASSSQRGYRVPQYF. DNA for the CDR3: TGTGCCAGCAGCAGCCAGCGGGGGTACCGGGTTCCGCAGTACTTC.

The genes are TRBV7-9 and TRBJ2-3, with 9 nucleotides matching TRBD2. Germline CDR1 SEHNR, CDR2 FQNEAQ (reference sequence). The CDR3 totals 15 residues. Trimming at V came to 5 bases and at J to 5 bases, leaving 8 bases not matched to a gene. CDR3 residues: CASSDLAGDVDTQYF. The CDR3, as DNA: TGTGCCAGCAGCGATTTAGCGGGAGATGTAGATACGCAGTATTTT.

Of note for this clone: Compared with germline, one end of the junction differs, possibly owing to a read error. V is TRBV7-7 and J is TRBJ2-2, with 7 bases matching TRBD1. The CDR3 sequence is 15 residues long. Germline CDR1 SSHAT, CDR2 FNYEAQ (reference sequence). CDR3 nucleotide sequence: TGTGCTAGCAGCTCCAGACAGGGGAACACCGGGGAGCTGTTTTTT. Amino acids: CASSSRQGNTGELFF.

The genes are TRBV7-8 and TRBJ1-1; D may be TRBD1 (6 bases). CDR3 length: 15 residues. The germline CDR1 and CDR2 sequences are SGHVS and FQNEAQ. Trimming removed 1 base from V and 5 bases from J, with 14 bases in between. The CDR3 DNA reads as TGTGCCAGCAGCTTAGTCCACAGGGAGGGGACTGAAGCTTTCTTT. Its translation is CASSLVHREGTEAFF.

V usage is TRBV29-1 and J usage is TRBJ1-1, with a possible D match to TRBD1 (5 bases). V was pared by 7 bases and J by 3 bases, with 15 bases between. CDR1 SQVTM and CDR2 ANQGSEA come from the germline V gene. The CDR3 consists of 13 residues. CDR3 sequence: CSAMASRDTEAFF. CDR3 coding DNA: TGCAGCGCTATGGCCAGCAGGGACACTGAAGCTTTCTTT.

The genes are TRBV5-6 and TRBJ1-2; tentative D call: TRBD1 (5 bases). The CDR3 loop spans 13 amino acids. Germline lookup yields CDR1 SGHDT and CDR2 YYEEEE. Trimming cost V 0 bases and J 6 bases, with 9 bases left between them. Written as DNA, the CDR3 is TGTGCCAGCAGCTTGGGGGGGAGGCATGGCTACACCTTC. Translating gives CASSLGGRHGYTF.

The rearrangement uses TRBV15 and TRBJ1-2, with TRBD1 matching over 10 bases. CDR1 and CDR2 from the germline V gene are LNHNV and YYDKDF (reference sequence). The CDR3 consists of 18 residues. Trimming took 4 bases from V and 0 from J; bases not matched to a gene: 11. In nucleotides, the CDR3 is TGTGCCACCAGCACAGACAGGGGGCCTCGTCTGTCTAACTATGGCTACACCTTC. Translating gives CATSTDRGPRLSNYGYTF.

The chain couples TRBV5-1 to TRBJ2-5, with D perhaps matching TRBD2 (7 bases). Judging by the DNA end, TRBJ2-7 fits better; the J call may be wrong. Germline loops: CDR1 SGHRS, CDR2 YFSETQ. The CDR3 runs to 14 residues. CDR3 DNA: TGCGCCAGCAGCTTGGGAGGGGGGGTCGACGAGCAGTACTTC. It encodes CASSLGGGVDEQYF.

The CDR3 sequence: CASSQDRGGLEQYF. In DNA, the CDR3 is TGTGCCAGCAGTCAAGACAGGGGTGGGCTTGAGCAGTACTTC. The V gene is TRBV7-8, the J gene TRBJ2-7, with 8 bases that match TRBD1. Germline V gives CDR1 SGHVS, CDR2 FQNEAQ. This CDR3 spans 14 amino acids. Trimming at V came to 6 bases and at J to 7 bases, leaving 11 bases not matched to a gene.

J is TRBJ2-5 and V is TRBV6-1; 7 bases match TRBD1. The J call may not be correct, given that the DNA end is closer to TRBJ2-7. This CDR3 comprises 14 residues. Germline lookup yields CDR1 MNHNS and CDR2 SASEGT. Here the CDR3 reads CASSDVGRGYEQYF. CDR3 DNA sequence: TGTGCCAGCAGTGACGTCGGCAGGGGGTACGAGCAGTACTTC.

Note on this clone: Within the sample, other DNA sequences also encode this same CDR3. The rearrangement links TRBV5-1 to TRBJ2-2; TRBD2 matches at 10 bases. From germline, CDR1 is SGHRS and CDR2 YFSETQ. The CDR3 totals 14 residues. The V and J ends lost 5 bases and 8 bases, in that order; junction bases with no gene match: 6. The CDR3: CASRGTSVHGELFF. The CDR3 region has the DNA TGCGCCAGCAGAGGGACTAGCGTTCATGGGGAGCTGTTTTTT.

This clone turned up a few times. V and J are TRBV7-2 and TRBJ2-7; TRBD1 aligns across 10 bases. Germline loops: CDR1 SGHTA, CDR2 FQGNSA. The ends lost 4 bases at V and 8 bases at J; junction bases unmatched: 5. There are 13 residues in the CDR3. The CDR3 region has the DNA TGTGCCAGCAGCTCTGCGGGACAGGGGAAGCAGTACTTC. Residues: CASSSAGQGKQYF.

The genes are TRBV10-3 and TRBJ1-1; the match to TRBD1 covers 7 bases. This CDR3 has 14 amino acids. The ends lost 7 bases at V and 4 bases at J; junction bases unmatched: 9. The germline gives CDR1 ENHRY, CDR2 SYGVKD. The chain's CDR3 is CAIKSTGSGTEAFF. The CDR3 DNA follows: TGTGCCATCAAATCGACAGGGTCGGGCACTGAAGCTTTCTTT.